This T cell receptor beta chain was sequenced for a study of early T cells in non-severe SARS-CoV-2 infection. Study-level information: Sequencing of unsorted whole blood was done on bulk RNA, leaving chains unpaired. Study conclusions and caveats: Matches to VDJdb favored anti-spike CD8 responses and missed private and CD4 specificities.

A word on this clonotype: Its specificity is not known.

Unique molecular identifiers were affixed to single, distinct cDNA molecules. MiXCR, applied by TCRdb to the 5' RACE reads, yields one record per CDR3 protein. The sample records about 61,000 distinct CDR3 sequences, roughly a tenth being singletons. Trimming cost V 3 bases and J 3 bases, with 8 bases left between them. Per germline, CDR1 LNHDA and CDR2 SQIVND (reference sequence). The CDR3 consists of 14 residues. The gene calls are TRBV19 and TRBJ2-2, with D hard to call. The sample taken for sequencing was whole blood. This receptor was obtained from an adult who was a healthcare worker with PCR-confirmed SARS-CoV-2 infection or an uninfected control (not recorded which). The CDR3 region is CASSIYRDTGELFF. For the CDR3, the DNA is TGTGCCAGTAGTATTTATAGGGACACCGGGGAGCTGTTTTTT.